The rows below give T cell receptor beta chains drawn from one sample of a study of blood T cell repertoires in COVID-19. Profiled with immunoSEQ multiplex PCR; TCRdb holds only in-frame clones, not every one. The profile covers some 190,000 clones, with about four fifths appearing a single time and about 10% taken by the ten largest. Sequenced sample: peripheral blood. Receptor source: a woman of 80 years or more with active or convalescent COVID-19. Both conserved end residues are part of each CDR3. D genes are given only for firm matches. The size entry is marked missing in some rows and otherwise reads once, few, many or a size class.

clone_size: few
v_call: TRBV19
d_call: -
j_call: TRBJ1-5
cdr3_aa: CASSIRGQNQPQHF
cdr3_nt: TGTGCCAGTAGTATCAGAGGTCAAAATCAGCCCCAGCATTTT

clone_size: -
v_call: TRBV19
d_call: TRBD1
j_call: TRBJ2-2
cdr3_aa: CASDSRQGKTGELFF
cdr3_nt: TGTGCCAGCGACTCTCGACAGGGGAAAACCGGGGAGCTGTTTTTT

clone_size: once
v_call: TRBV12-3/TRBV12-4
d_call: -
j_call: TRBJ2-7
cdr3_aa: CASSRQTLDEQYF
cdr3_nt: TGTGCCAGCAGTCGACAAACACTCGACGAGCAGTACTTC

clone_size: -
v_call: TRBV5-6
d_call: TRBD2
j_call: TRBJ2-7
cdr3_aa: CASSLGLAGATYEQYF
cdr3_nt: TGTGCCAGCAGCTTGGGGCTAGCGGGGGCCACCTACGAGCAGTACTTC

clone_size: -
v_call: TRBV5-1
d_call: -
j_call: TRBJ2-7
cdr3_aa: CASSLDLTTQYF
cdr3_nt: TGCGCCAGCAGCTTGGATTTGACTACCCAGTACTTC

clone_size: once
v_call: TRBV19
d_call: TRBD1
j_call: TRBJ2-1
cdr3_aa: CASSGQGGNEQFF
cdr3_nt: TGTGCCAGTAGCGGACAGGGAGGTAATGAGCAGTTCTTC

clone_size: -
v_call: TRBV3-1/TRBV3-2
d_call: TRBD2
j_call: TRBJ2-5
cdr3_aa: CASSPMRGAQYF
cdr3_nt: TGTGCCAGCAGCCCCATGCGGGGGGCCCAGTACTTC

clone_size: -
v_call: TRBV5-1
d_call: TRBD1
j_call: TRBJ2-1
cdr3_aa: CASSRQGASYNEQFF
cdr3_nt: TGCGCCAGCAGCCGACAGGGGGCCTCTTACAATGAGCAGTTCTTC

clone_size: -
v_call: TRBV6-5
d_call: -
j_call: TRBJ2-1
cdr3_aa: CASSYSGRVDEQFF
cdr3_nt: TGTGCCAGCAGTTACTCAGGCAGGGTGGATGAGCAGTTCTTC

clone_size: -
v_call: TRBV2
d_call: TRBD1
j_call: TRBJ1-1
cdr3_aa: CASSEAGRGLTEAFF
cdr3_nt: TGTGCCAGCAGTGAAGCGGGCAGGGGGCTGACTGAAGCTTTCTTT

clone_size: -
v_call: TRBV11-2
d_call: TRBD1
j_call: TRBJ1-3
cdr3_aa: CASSADRESTIYF
cdr3_nt: TGTGCCAGCAGCGCAGACAGGGAAAGCACCATATATTTT

clone_size: few
v_call: TRBV5-4
d_call: -
j_call: TRBJ1-2
cdr3_aa: CASSLVGGKNYGYTF
cdr3_nt: TGTGCCAGCAGCTTGGTGGGAGGAAAAAACTATGGCTACACCTTC

clone_size: -
v_call: TRBV7-9
d_call: -
j_call: TRBJ2-5
cdr3_aa: CASTNVGGAETQYF
cdr3_nt: TGTGCCAGCACCAACGTGGGGGGGGCTGAGACCCAGTACTTC

clone_size: -
v_call: TRBV7-3
d_call: TRBD2
j_call: TRBJ2-3
cdr3_aa: CASSSQGTSLHTQYF
cdr3_nt: TGTGCCAGCAGCTCCCAAGGGACTAGCTTGCATACGCAGTATTTT

clone_size: -
v_call: TRBV6-5
d_call: TRBD1
j_call: TRBJ1-1
cdr3_aa: CASRTPGGRGTEAFF
cdr3_nt: TGTGCCAGCAGGACCCCAGGGGGTAGGGGCACTGAAGCTTTCTTT

clone_size: -
v_call: TRBV5-4
d_call: -
j_call: TRBJ2-7
cdr3_aa: CASSLQGVREQYF
cdr3_nt: TGTGCCAGCAGCCTACAGGGAGTTCGGGAGCAGTACTTC

clone_size: -
v_call: TRBV4-1
d_call: TRBD2
j_call: TRBJ2-3
cdr3_aa: CASRAGTSRETDTQYF
cdr3_nt: TGCGCCAGCAGAGCCGGGACTAGCAGGGAGACAGATACGCAGTATTTT

clone_size: -
v_call: TRBV7-2
d_call: TRBD2
j_call: TRBJ2-1
cdr3_aa: CASSPFPLAGYYNEQFF
cdr3_nt: TGTGCCAGCAGCCCCTTCCCCCTAGCGGGATATTACAATGAGCAGTTCTTC

clone_size: once
v_call: TRBV5-8
d_call: -
j_call: TRBJ2-5
cdr3_aa: CASSYMVETQYF
cdr3_nt: TGTGCCAGCAGTTACATGGTGGAGACCCAGTACTTC

clone_size: few
v_call: TRBV12-3/TRBV12-4
d_call: -
j_call: TRBJ1-1
cdr3_aa: CASSRKQGTEAFF
cdr3_nt: TGTGCCAGCAGTCGGAAACAGGGAACTGAAGCTTTCTTT

clone_size: -
v_call: TRBV6-4
d_call: -
j_call: TRBJ1-2
cdr3_aa: CASSNRVGYGYTF
cdr3_nt: TGTGCCAGCTCGAACAGGGTAGGGTATGGCTACACCTTC

clone_size: -
v_call: TRBV2
d_call: -
j_call: TRBJ1-1
cdr3_aa: CASSEQGSITEAFF
cdr3_nt: TGTGCCAGCAGTGAACAGGGGTCGATAACTGAAGCTTTCTTT

clone_size: -
v_call: TRBV5-1
d_call: TRBD1
j_call: TRBJ2-7
cdr3_aa: CASRSHRDSYEQYF
cdr3_nt: TGCGCCAGCAGGTCTCACCGGGACAGCTACGAGCAGTACTTC

clone_size: once
v_call: TRBV5-1
d_call: TRBD2
j_call: TRBJ2-7
cdr3_aa: CASSLASSGRAEEQYF
cdr3_nt: TGCGCCAGCAGCTTAGCTAGTAGCGGGAGGGCCGAAGAGCAGTACTTC

clone_size: -
v_call: TRBV27
d_call: -
j_call: TRBJ2-3
cdr3_aa: CASSLILSSTDTQYF
cdr3_nt: TGTGCCAGCAGTTTAATACTGTCTAGCACAGATACGCAGTATTTT

clone_size: -
v_call: TRBV7-6
d_call: -
j_call: TRBJ1-4
cdr3_aa: CASSPLQPWRRNLNEKLFF
cdr3_nt: TGTGCCAGCAGCCCACTCCAACCATGGAGACGGAACCTTAATGAAAAACTGTTTTTT

clone_size: -
v_call: TRBV6-1
d_call: -
j_call: TRBJ1-6
cdr3_aa: CASSGLPLAGGRGSPLHF
cdr3_nt: TGTGCCAGCAGTGGGCTACCCCTCGCGGGGGGCCGTGGTTCACCCCTCCACTTT

clone_size: -
v_call: TRBV28
d_call: TRBD2
j_call: TRBJ2-7
cdr3_aa: CASSLWGSGLTSYEQYF
cdr3_nt: TGTGCCAGCAGTTTATGGGGATCGGGACTAACCAGCTACGAGCAGTACTTC

clone_size: -
v_call: TRBV9
d_call: TRBD1
j_call: TRBJ2-2
cdr3_aa: CASSGRTGSVTGELFF
cdr3_nt: TGTGCCAGCAGCGGGAGGACAGGGAGCGTTACCGGGGAGCTGTTTTTT

clone_size: -
v_call: TRBV6-5
d_call: TRBD1
j_call: TRBJ2-7
cdr3_aa: CASDRGWFHEQYF
cdr3_nt: TGTGCCAGTGACAGGGGATGGTTTCACGAGCAGTACTTC

clone_size: -
v_call: TRBV29-1
d_call: TRBD1
j_call: TRBJ2-7
cdr3_aa: CSVEVDRVGVYEQYF
cdr3_nt: TGCAGCGTTGAGGTAGACAGGGTTGGAGTCTACGAGCAGTACTTC

clone_size: -
v_call: TRBV23-1
d_call: TRBD2
j_call: TRBJ2-5
cdr3_aa: CASSQSLGLAGGQTDGTQYF
cdr3_nt: TGCGCCAGCAGTCAATCTCTCGGACTAGCGGGAGGCCAGACAGACGGGACCCAGTACTTC